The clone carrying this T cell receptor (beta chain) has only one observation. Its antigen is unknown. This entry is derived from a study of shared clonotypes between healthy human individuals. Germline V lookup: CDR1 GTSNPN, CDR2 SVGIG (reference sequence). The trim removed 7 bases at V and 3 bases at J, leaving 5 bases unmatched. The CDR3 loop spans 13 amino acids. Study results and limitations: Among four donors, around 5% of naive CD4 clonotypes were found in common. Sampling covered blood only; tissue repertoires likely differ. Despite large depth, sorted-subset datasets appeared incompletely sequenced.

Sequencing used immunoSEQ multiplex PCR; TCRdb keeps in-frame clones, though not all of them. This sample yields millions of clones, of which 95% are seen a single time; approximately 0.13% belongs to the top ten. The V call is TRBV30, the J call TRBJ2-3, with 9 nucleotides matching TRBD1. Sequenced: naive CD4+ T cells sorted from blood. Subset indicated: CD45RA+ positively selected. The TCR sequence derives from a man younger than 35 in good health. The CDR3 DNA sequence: TGTGCCTCAACAGGGGGCGCGACAGATACGCAGTATTTT. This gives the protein CASTGGATDTQYF.